A single sample is the source of the 7 T cell receptor beta chains below, sequenced in a study of T cell repertoires in cytomegalovirus infection (dated by TCRdb to the late 2010s). These receptors are not linked to any known antigen. The sample was run on an Illumina HiSeq 1500. TCRdb's own reprocessing of the public reads used fastp at Q25 and MiXCR and kept productive beta chains. One record per CDR3 amino acid sequence lists the most common genes and DNA. The sample has about 920,000 distinct CDR3 sequences on record, approximately 31% of them singletons. Clones ranked in the top ten supply under 15% of the sample. This sample's treatment or condition label indicates: in vitro stimulation with specific CMV peptide epitopes to enrich CMV-specific T cells. Source: cultured CD8+ T cells from PBMCs, taken from culture after CMV antigen stimulation. The receptors come from a human donor in good health (CMV status not recorded). Some clones in this sample may be carry-over from other donors' samples.

The chain has TRBV7-6 and TRBJ2-2, with TRBD2 matching 11 bases. The V gene's germline CDR1 is SGHVS and CDR2 FNYEAQ. Losses at the gene ends were 5 bases for V and 3 bases for J; bases not matched to a gene: 5. The CDR3 sequence is 16 residues long. CDR3 in amino acids: CASSPSGGTYTGELFF. The CDR3 DNA sequence: TGTGCCAGCAGCCCTAGCGGGGGGACTTACACCGGGGAGCTGTTTTTT.

The chain carries TRBV7-6 and TRBJ2-1; D is perhaps TRBD1 (6 bases). Trimming took off 5 bases at V and 9 bases at J, with 17 bases between the two ends. In germline, CDR1 is SGHVS, CDR2 FNYEAQ. The CDR3 runs 14 residues. The DNA of the CDR3 is TGTGCCAGCAGCCCAGACCTAGGGGGTGGTGAGCAGTTCTTC. This gives the protein CASSPDLGGGEQFF.

This clonotype has more than one count but fewer than ten. The genes are TRBV19 and TRBJ2-5; weak D call: TRBD1 (5 bases). Looked up from germline, CDR1 is LNHDA and CDR2 is SQIVND (reference sequence). Trimming pared 3 bases from V and 5 bases from J, leaving 13 bases between. The CDR3 is made up of 14 amino acids. This CDR3 is CASSIPGFRETQYF. Written as DNA, the CDR3 is TGTGCCAGTAGTATCCCAGGGTTCCGTGAGACCCAGTACTTC.

The chain joins TRBV12-5 to TRBJ2-7; D ambiguous. V lost 2 bases and J lost 4, with 6 bases in between. Germline CDR1 reads LGHNT; CDR2 reads FRNRAP. This CDR3 is 12 amino acids long. This CDR3 reads CASGLPQYEQYF. DNA of the CDR3: TGTGCTAGTGGTTTGCCGCAATACGAGCAGTACTTC.

Note on this clonotype: Since a much larger clone is just one base distant, this may be a read error. The DNA of the CDR3 is TGTGCCAGCAGCCTGGGCCAGATAGAAATGCAGTTCTTC. Its translation: CASSLGQIEMQFF. J is TRBJ2-1 and V is TRBV7-2; D remains ambiguous. The CDR3 has 13 amino acids. The germline gives CDR1 SGHTA, CDR2 FQGNSA. Trimming removed 5 bases from V and 12 bases from J, with 17 bases in between.

This clonotype has only one observation. The chain links TRBV15 to TRBJ2-7; tentatively, D is TRBD2 (6 bases). This CDR3 spans 16 amino acids. V lost 1 base and J 5 bases, leaving 18 bases between the germline ends. Germline assignment: CDR1 LNHNV and CDR2 YYDKDF (reference sequence). The CDR3 sequence: CATSRGLEAGLDEQYV. In DNA, the CDR3 is TGTGCCACCAGCAGAGGTTTAGAGGCGGGGTTGGACGAGCAGTACGTC.

The rearrangement links TRBV7-9 to TRBJ2-2; 7 bases are shared with TRBD1. The V gene's germline CDR1 is SEHNR and CDR2 FQNEAQ (reference sequence). V was pared by 4 bases and J by 5 bases, with 7 bases of the junction left unmatched. CDR3 length: 15 amino acids. CDR3 amino acids: CASSSTGAGTGELFF. The CDR3 DNA sequence: TGTGCCAGCAGCTCAACAGGGGCTGGAACCGGGGAGCTGTTTTTT.